This TCR beta chain appears in the sequencing data of a study of blood T cells in healthy people across ages. General study results and limits: Age showed a roughly linear inverse relationship with TCR beta diversity per million T cells.

The V and J ends lost 6 bases and 0 bases respectively, with 6 bases between them. Germline CDR1 and CDR2: SGHNT and YENEEA. The length of the CDR3 is 12 residues. Isolated per sample were at least 6.5 million PBMCs. Regarding this clonotype: The antigen remains unidentified.

The use of a sample-barcoded 5' primer and a J-beta primer mix characterized a second PCR of roughly 6 to 11 cycles. Per-sample output comprised a minimum of 3 million paired-end reads containing CDR3. MiXCR was run by TCRdb on the 5' RACE reads, yielding one entry per CDR3 protein. The table has some 780,000 distinct CDR3 sequences, roughly three fifths seen once. The source material was blood. The chain employs TRBV11-3 and TRBJ2-7; no clear D. This receptor was obtained from a man aged 40-49 years in good health. CDR3 residues: CASSDNSYEQYF. DNA of the CDR3: TGTGCCAGCAGTGACAACTCCTACGAGCAGTACTTC.